A selection of T cell receptor beta chains follows, all from one sample in a study of cytomegalovirus exposure and HLA in healthy donors. Method: immunoSEQ multiplex PCR; TCRdb's copy keeps in-frame clones and lacks some. Seen here are over 100,000 clones, more than 60% observed once, and the top ten hold more than 8%. The sample comprised PBMCs. These receptors came from a middle-aged man in good health and CMV-seropositive. CDR3s include the opening cysteine and the closing phenylalanine or tryptophan. A D gene is named only where the DNA matches it firmly. Part of the rows lack a size; the others show once, few, many or a class for expanded clones.

>NA|TRBV18|TRBJ2-3|NA
CASSQGVTDTQYF
TGTGCCAGCTCACAAGGGGTCACAGATACGCAGTATTTT
>few|TRBV19|TRBJ2-2|TRBD1
CASSIKGQGLSGELFF
TGTGCCAGTAGTATCAAAGGACAGGGGCTGTCCGGGGAGCTGTTTTTT
>NA|TRBV6-1|TRBJ1-1|NA
CASSDLAGTEAFF
TGTGCCAGCAGTGATCTCGCGGGGACTGAAGCTTTCTTT
>NA|TRBV7-2|TRBJ2-1|TRBD2
CASSLAGRASYNEQFF
TGTGCCAGCAGCTTAGCGGGGAGGGCCTCCTACAATGAGCAGTTCTTC
>medium-sized|TRBV28|TRBJ2-7|NA
CATRIPTYEQYF
TGTGCCACCCGAATCCCTACCTACGAGCAGTACTTC
>NA|TRBV7-2|TRBJ2-3|NA
CASSLSGSTDTQYF
TGTGCCAGCAGCTTAAGCGGAAGCACAGATACGCAGTATTTT
>few|TRBV6-4|TRBJ1-2|TRBD1
CASSPTRTGAYGYTF
TGTGCCAGCAGTCCCACTCGGACAGGAGCCTATGGCTACACCTTC
>NA|TRBV30|TRBJ1-3|NA
CAWSVLVPGNTIYF
TGTGCCTGGAGTGTACTGGTACCGGGAAACACCATATATTTT
>once|TRBV19|TRBJ2-4|TRBD2
CASSPRGGEGKNIQYF
TGTGCCAGTAGCCCGAGGGGAGGGGAAGGCAAAAACATTCAGTACTTC
>NA|TRBV13|TRBJ2-6|NA
CASSSAGQRSGANVLTF
TGTGCCAGCAGCTCCGCGGGACAGCGGTCTGGGGCCAACGTCCTGACTTTC
>NA|TRBV2|TRBJ2-7|NA
CASSEDGRGTYEQYF
TGTGCCAGCAGTGAAGACGGGCGGGGTACCTACGAGCAGTACTTC
>NA|TRBV27|TRBJ2-3|TRBD2
CASRLAGVSDTQYF
TGTGCCAGCAGGTTAGCGGGAGTTTCAGATACGCAGTATTTT
>few|TRBV7-6|TRBJ2-7|TRBD2
CASSPLAGTLYEQYF
TGTGCCAGCAGCCCACTAGCGGGGACACTCTACGAGCAGTACTTC
>NA|TRBV4-2|TRBJ2-7|NA
CASSQVNQGYEQYF
TGTGCCAGCAGCCAAGTGAACCAGGGCTACGAGCAGTACTTC
>NA|TRBV29-1|TRBJ1-1|NA
CSVARNTEAFF
TGCAGCGTTGCTAGGAACACTGAAGCTTTCTTT
>few|TRBV27|TRBJ1-2|TRBD1
CASSLYAPRQGNYGYTF
TGTGCCAGCAGTTTATATGCCCCCAGACAGGGCAACTATGGCTACACCTTC
>NA|TRBV14|TRBJ2-1|TRBD2
CASSPRTSGNEQFF
TGTGCCAGCAGCCCAAGGACTAGCGGGAATGAGCAGTTCTTC
>few|TRBV10-3|TRBJ2-1|TRBD2
CAGASGKTSSYNEQFF
TGTGCCGGGGCTAGCGGGAAGACGAGCTCCTACAATGAGCAGTTCTTC
>few|TRBV28|TRBJ2-3|TRBD2
CAPRLAGGADTQYF
TGTGCCCCGCGACTAGCGGGAGGGGCAGATACGCAGTATTTT
>few|TRBV28|TRBJ2-5|TRBD2
CASSFGLAVRTQYF
TGTGCCAGCAGTTTTGGACTAGCGGTCCGGACCCAGTACTTC
>NA|TRBV6-5|TRBJ2-7|NA
CASSWVGAEQYF
TGTGCCAGCAGTTGGGTGGGGGCCGAGCAGTACTTC
>NA|TRBV18|TRBJ2-2|TRBD1
CASSPFPGQGPRSGELFF
TGTGCCAGCTCACCGTTTCCGGGACAGGGTCCTCGCTCCGGGGAGCTGTTTTTT
>NA|TRBV30|TRBJ2-2|TRBD2
CAWGPYTSGMAGELFF
TGTGCCTGGGGACCCTATACTAGCGGGATGGCCGGGGAGCTGTTTTTT
>once|TRBV7-9|TRBJ1-1|TRBD1
CASSLRQGDTEAFF
TGTGCCAGCAGCTTAAGGCAGGGGGACACTGAAGCTTTCTTT
>NA|TRBV7-9|TRBJ2-1|NA
CASVGGGSNNEQFF
TGTGCCAGCGTGGGGGGCGGGAGTAACAATGAGCAGTTCTTC
>NA|TRBV30|TRBJ2-5|TRBD2
CAWSREGETQYF
TGTGCCTGGAGCAGGGAGGGAGAGACCCAGTACTTC
>NA|TRBV18|TRBJ1-6|NA
CASSPRGDSPLHF
TGTGCCAGCTCACCACGGGGCGATTCACCCCTCCACTTT
>few|TRBV10-2|TRBJ2-1|TRBD2
CASSPTSGGVNEQFF
TGCGCCAGCAGCCCGACTAGCGGGGGAGTGAATGAGCAGTTCTTC
>NA|TRBV19|TRBJ1-5|TRBD1
CASKKIGGQGALGNQPQHF
TGTGCCAGTAAAAAAATCGGGGGACAGGGGGCCCTGGGGAATCAGCCCCAGCATTTT
>NA|TRBV27|TRBJ2-1|TRBD1
CASSVSNGQDEQFF
TGTGCCAGCAGTGTCAGTAATGGACAGGATGAGCAGTTCTTC
>NA|TRBV19|TRBJ1-3|NA
CASSQVLSSGNTIYF
TGTGCCAGTAGTCAGGTTCTCTCCTCTGGAAACACCATATATTTT
>NA|TRBV6-1|TRBJ1-2|TRBD1
CASGQVYGYTF
TGTGCCAGCGGACAGGTCTATGGCTACACCTTC
>NA|TRBV5-1|TRBJ2-1|TRBD1
CASSLGSTGGLYEQFF
TGCGCCAGCAGCTTGGGCTCAACAGGGGGTCTATATGAGCAGTTCTTC